This TCR beta chain was captured in a study of blood T cells in healthy people across ages. In the case of this clonotype: Antigen specificity is unknown.

Sample-barcoded 5' priming and a J-beta primer mix drove a second PCR of about 7 to 12 cycles. TCRdb passed the 5' RACE reads through MiXCR, listing each CDR3 protein once. The sample lists 550,000 to 600,000 distinct CDR3 sequences, under 55% seen once, with just under 25% in the top ten. The CDR3 runs 15 residues. Looked up from germline, CDR1 is MDHEN and CDR2 is SYDVKM. V was trimmed by 10 bases and J by 0 bases, leaving 18 bases between them. In terms of origin and age, donors were healthy Caucasian individuals from Russia aged roughly 6 to 95. Study findings and constraints: More naive CD4+ cells and higher diversity marked long-lived donors relative to aged donors. Lack of knowledge of donor CMV status possibly confounded expanded clonotype changes.

V gene TRBV28 combines with J gene TRBJ1-2, with D unresolved. The sample comprised blood. The receptor was derived from an older man in good health. This CDR3 is CATNGGRHANYGYTF. The CDR3 DNA reads as TGTGCCACCAATGGAGGACGGCACGCTAACTATGGCTACACCTTC.